The clone carrying this T cell receptor (beta chain) was recorded a few times. This sample was taken from a study of blood T cell repertoires in COVID-19. Study information: Sites in the United States, Italy and Spain provided acute and convalescent COVID-19 samples.

Data came from immunoSEQ multiplex PCR; TCRdb stores just in-frame clones and leaves some out. In the table there are 250,000 to 350,000 clones, approximately 85% of which are singletons. The CDR3 extends over 15 amino acids. Per germline, CDR1 MNHEY and CDR2 SVGEGT. The V end was cut by 5 bases, the J end by 4 bases, with 15 bases between. The TCR was taken from a man aged 18 to 35 with active or convalescent COVID-19. The specimen was peripheral blood. V gene TRBV6-2 or TRBV6-3 combines with J gene TRBJ2-1, with D perhaps TRBD1 (6 bases). In nucleotides, the CDR3 is TGTGCCAGCAGTACCCGGGACAATGGTTACAATGAGCAGTTCTTC. Amino acids: CASSTRDNGYNEQFF.